This T cell receptor (beta chain) was recovered during a study of CD4+ T cells in melanoma. General study findings and limits: CD8+ T cell, macrophage and B cell function reportedly correlated with neoantigen-specific CD4+ T cells.

Sequencing used immunoSEQ multiplex PCR; TCRdb keeps in-frame clones, though not all of them. The sample lists about 140,000 clones, around nine tenths seen once, with about 1.6% in the top ten. Worth noting for this clone: Antigen specificity is unknown.

CDR3 length: 16 residues. V was trimmed by 1 base and J by 1 base, leaving 10 bases between them. CDR1 and CDR2 from the germline V gene are SGHVS and FQNEAQ. V and J are TRBV7-8 and TRBJ1-4; possibly TRBD1 for D (6 bases). The sequence was obtained from a human donor with melanoma. This chain's CDR3 is CASSLVTRGTNEKLFF. CDR3 nucleotide sequence: TGTGCCAGCAGCTTAGTAACCAGGGGAACTAATGAAAAACTGTTTTTT.